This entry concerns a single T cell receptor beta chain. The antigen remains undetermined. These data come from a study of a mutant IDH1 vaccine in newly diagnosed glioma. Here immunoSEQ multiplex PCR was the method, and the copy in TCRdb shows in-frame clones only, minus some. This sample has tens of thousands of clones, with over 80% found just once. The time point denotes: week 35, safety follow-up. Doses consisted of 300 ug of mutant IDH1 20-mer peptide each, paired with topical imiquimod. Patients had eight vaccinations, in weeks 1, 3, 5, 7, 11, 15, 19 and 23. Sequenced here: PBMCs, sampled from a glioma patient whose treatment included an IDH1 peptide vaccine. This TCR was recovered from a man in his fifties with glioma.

The CDR3 spells CASSLLGIRANTGELFF. CDR3 sequence (DNA): TGTGCCAGCAGCTTGTTGGGGATCCGAGCGAACACCGGGGAGCTGTTTTTT. The chain couples TRBV5-8 to TRBJ2-2; D ambiguous. CDR3 length equals 17 residues. CDR1 is SGHTS and CDR2 is YDEGEE in the germline V gene. Deletions cut 1 base from V and 0 bases from J, with 13 bases between.